This TCR beta chain stems from a study of T cell repertoires in cytomegalovirus infection. TCRdb analysed the reads with MiXCR anew, one entry per CDR3 protein. The table records over 250,000 distinct CDR3 sequences, 20% to 25% of them present only once. The CDR3 runs 17 residues. Losses at the gene ends were 1 base for V and 7 bases for J; bases not matched to a gene: 4. Per the germline V gene, CDR1 is SGHTA and CDR2 is FQGNSA. A few counts support this clonotype. Its specificity is unknown. Material: cultured PBMCs, obtained from culture after CMV antigen stimulation. The receptor was derived from a human donor in good health (CMV status not recorded). Some clones in this sample may be carry-over from other donors' samples. This chain links TRBV7-2 with TRBJ2-1, with 16 bases fitting TRBD2. In DNA form, the CDR3 reads TGTGCCAGCAGCTTAGAGGGGACTAGCGGGAGGGTAAATGAGCAGTTCTTC. It encodes CASSLEGTSGRVNEQFF.